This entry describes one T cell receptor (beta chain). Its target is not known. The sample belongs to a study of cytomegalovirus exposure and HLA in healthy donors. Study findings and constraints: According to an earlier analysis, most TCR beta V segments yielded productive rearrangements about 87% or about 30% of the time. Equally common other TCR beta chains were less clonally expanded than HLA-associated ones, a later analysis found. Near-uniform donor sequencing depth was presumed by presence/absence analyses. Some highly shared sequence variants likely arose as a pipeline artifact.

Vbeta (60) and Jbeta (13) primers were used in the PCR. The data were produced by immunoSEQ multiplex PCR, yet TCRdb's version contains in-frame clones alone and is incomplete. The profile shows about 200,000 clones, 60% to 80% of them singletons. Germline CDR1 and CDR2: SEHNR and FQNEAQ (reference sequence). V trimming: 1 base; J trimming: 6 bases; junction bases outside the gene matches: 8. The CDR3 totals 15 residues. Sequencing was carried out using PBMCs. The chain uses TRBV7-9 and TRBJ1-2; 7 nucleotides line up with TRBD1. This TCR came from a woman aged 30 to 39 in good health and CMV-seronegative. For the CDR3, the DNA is TGTGCCAGCAGCTTAGGGACAGGCATTCGGAATGGCTACACCTTC. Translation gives CASSLGTGIRNGYTF.